This passage covers 17 T cell receptor beta chains from one sample sequenced in a study of cytomegalovirus exposure and HLA in healthy donors. The PCR made use of 60 Vbeta and 13 Jbeta primers. This table comes from immunoSEQ multiplex PCR, and its TCRdb copy is limited to in-frame clones, with some not included. The sample table includes 150,000 or so clones. Sequenced: PBMCs. The receptors come from a man aged 18 to 35 in good health and CMV-seronegative.

The chain has TRBV6-1 and TRBJ2-1, with D perhaps TRBD1 (5 bases). CDR1 MNHNS and CDR2 SASEGT come from the germline V gene. The CDR3 consists of 16 residues. V lost 2 bases and J lost 9, with 20 bases in between. For the CDR3, the DNA is TGTGCCAGCAGTGAACAGGGCAGGGCAGGCATCATTGAGCAGTTCTTC. It yields the protein CASSEQGRAGIIEQFF.

The rearrangement links TRBV5-1 to TRBJ1-5; 9 bases match TRBD1. Germline V gene data show CDR1 as SGHRS and CDR2 as YFSETQ. CDR3 length equals 16 residues. V lost 4 bases, J lost 1 base, and 6 bases stayed unmatched. The CDR3, as DNA: TGCGCCAGCAGCCTCGGGACAGGGTCAAGCAATCAGCCCCAGCATTTT. Its protein is CASSLGTGSSNQPQHF.

J is TRBJ1-1 and V is TRBV7-2; tentative D call: TRBD1 (5 bases). The CDR3 is 15 residues long. Germline values: CDR1 SGHTA, CDR2 FQGNSA. With 7 bases removed from V and 6 bases from J, the gap between germline ends came to 21 bases. CDR3 sequence: CASTEYAGNWAEAFF. The CDR3 nucleotides read TGTGCCAGCACCGAATACGCAGGGAACTGGGCTGAAGCTTTCTTT.

This chain connects TRBV7-6 to TRBJ1-5; maybe TRBD1 (5 bases). Germline CDR1 and CDR2: SGHVS and FNYEAQ. V lost 5 bases to trimming and J lost 9 bases, with 14 bases between them. The CDR3 runs 13 residues. CDR3 region: CASSETGVGPQHF. Here the CDR3 DNA reads TGTGCCAGCAGCGAAACAGGAGTAGGGCCCCAGCATTTT.

This chain links TRBV2 with TRBJ2-3; D is unclear. Looked up from germline, CDR1 is SNHLY and CDR2 is FYNNEI. V gave up 4 bases and J gave up 6 bases, with 5 bases separating them. The CDR3 is 11 residues long. CDR3 in DNA: TGTGCCAGCAGTGGTCCGGATACGCAGTATTTT. Translating gives CASSGPDTQYF.

The chain carries TRBV7-3 and TRBJ1-1; TRBD1 matches at 7 bases. Trimming at V came to 5 bases and at J to 9 bases, leaving 9 bases not matched to a gene. This CDR3 region has 13 residues. Germline V gene data show CDR1 as SGHTA and CDR2 as FQGTGA. The CDR3 spells CASSPPGTDQAFF. CDR3 coding DNA: TGTGCCAGCAGCCCGCCCGGGACAGATCAAGCTTTCTTT. The full variable domain, with the rest looked up from reference TRBV7-3 and TRBJ1-1, is GAGVSQTPSNKVTEKGKYVELRCDPISGHTALYWYRQSLGQGPEFLIYFQGTGAADDSGLPNDRFFAVRPEGSVSTLKIQRTERGDSAVYLCASSPPGTDQAFFGQGTRLTVV.

The rearrangement links TRBV4-1 to TRBJ1-2; no reliable D call. This CDR3 region has 18 residues. V was clipped by 0 bases and J by 1 base, with 18 bases between them. CDR1 and CDR2 (germline): MGHRA, YSYEKL. This CDR3 is CASSQEGSLGQVNYGYTF. In nucleotides, the CDR3 is TGCGCCAGCAGCCAAGAGGGTTCTCTGGGCCAAGTTAACTATGGCTACACCTTC.

CDR3 in DNA: TGCGCCAGCAGCCTGAACCTCGGTGAGCAGTTCTTC. It encodes CASSLNLGEQFF. The chain recombines TRBV10-2 with TRBJ2-1; the D is unclear. Germline-derived CDR1 and CDR2 are WSHSY and SAAADI. The ends were cut back, 6 bases at V and 9 bases at J, with 12 bases in the middle. The CDR3 is 12 residues long.

The V and J genes are TRBV6-1 and TRBJ1-5; D remains ambiguous. Trimming took 4 bases from V and 7 from J, leaving 8 bases between them. The CDR3 spans 12 residues. The V gene's germline CDR1 is MNHNS and CDR2 SASEGT. The CDR3 nucleotides read TGTGCCAGCAGTGGCGTTAGACAGCCCCAGCATTTT. It encodes CASSGVRQPQHF.

The chain employs TRBV6-6 and TRBJ2-2; D perhaps matches TRBD2 (6 bases). V gave up 10 bases and J gave up 1 base, with 19 bases separating them. Germline CDR1 reads MNHNY; CDR2 reads SVGAGI (reference sequence). The CDR3 covers 16 residues. CDR3 DNA: TGTGCCACAACAGATCCCGGGGGAGGGAACACCGGGGAGCTGTTTTTT. Its translation: CATTDPGGGNTGELFF.

The chain uses TRBV19 and TRBJ2-6; the D is unclear. This CDR3 comprises 18 residues. Germline values: CDR1 LNHDA, CDR2 SQIVND (reference sequence). The ends were cut back, 3 bases at V and 2 bases at J, with 17 bases in the middle. The CDR3 DNA reads TGTGCCAGTAGTATCCCCAAAGCCCTCACTCCTGGGGCCAACGTCCTGACTTTC. Its protein is CASSIPKALTPGANVLTF.

The chain links TRBV2 to TRBJ2-5, with D possibly being TRBD1 (5 bases). Trimming took 2 bases from V and 5 from J, leaving 12 bases between them. The germline V gene encodes CDR1 SNHLY and CDR2 FYNNEI. CDR3 size: 14 residues. CDR3 DNA sequence: TGTGCCAGCAGTGAACAGGGCCCCGGGGAGACCCAGTACTTC. As protein: CASSEQGPGETQYF.

The rearrangement links TRBV5-6 to TRBJ2-1, with TRBD1 matching over 9 bases. The CDR3 is made up of 13 amino acids. Germline loops: CDR1 SGHDT, CDR2 YYEEEE. V shed 4 bases and J 8 bases; nucleotides not matched to a gene: 4. The CDR3 sequence: CASSGDRDYEQFF. The CDR3 DNA follows: TGTGCCAGCAGCGGGGACAGGGACTATGAGCAGTTCTTC. The whole variable domain, filled in from reference TRBV5-6 and TRBJ2-1, reads DAGVTQSPTHLIKTRGQQVTLRCSPKSGHDTVSWYQQALGQGPQFIFQYYEEEERQRGNFPDRFSGHQFPNYSSELNVNALLLGDSALYLCASSGDRDYEQFFGPGTRLTVL.

The V call is TRBV27, the J call TRBJ2-2; 8 bases fit TRBD2. Germline V gene data show CDR1 as MNHEY and CDR2 as SMNVEV (reference sequence). V shed 7 bases and J 2 bases; nucleotides not matched to a gene: 3. The CDR3 has 14 residues. Here the CDR3 reads CASNLAGNTGELFF. The CDR3 bases are TGTGCCAGCAATCTAGCGGGCAACACCGGGGAGCTGTTTTTT.

The chain uses TRBV7-9 and TRBJ1-2; D not certain. CDR1 is SEHNR, CDR2 FQNEAQ, per germline (reference sequence). There are 15 residues in the CDR3. V lost 1 base and J 2 bases, leaving 11 bases between the germline ends. CDR3 residues: CASSLGVSTNYGYTF. The DNA for the CDR3 is TGTGCCAGCAGCTTAGGAGTCTCCACCAACTATGGCTACACCTTC. Complete variable domain (other parts from reference TRBV7-9 and TRBJ1-2): DTGVSQNPRHKITKRGQNVTFRCDPISEHNRLYWYRQTLGQGPEFLTYFQNEAQLEKSRLLSDRFSAERPKGSFSTLEIQRTEQGDSAMYLCASSLGVSTNYGYTFGSGTRLTVV.

V gene TRBV18 combines with J gene TRBJ2-5, with TRBD2 matching 7 bases. The end of the DNA is better explained by TRBJ2-7, so the J call may be wrong. The CDR3 has 16 amino acids. Germline-derived CDR1 and CDR2 are KGHSH and LQKENI. CDR3 protein: CASSPDGRTNTHEQYF. The CDR3 coding sequence is TGTGCCAGCTCACCAGACGGGAGGACTAATACTCACGAGCAGTACTTC.

V is TRBV7-9 and J is TRBJ2-3; weak D call: TRBD2 (6 bases). CDR1 and CDR2 (germline): SEHNR, FQNEAQ (reference sequence). V was cut by 10 bases and J by 2 bases, with 10 bases left in between. The CDR3 covers 12 residues. This chain's CDR3 is CATSESTDTQYF. The DNA of the CDR3 is TGTGCCACTAGCGAGTCCACAGATACGCAGTATTTT.